One TCR beta chain is described in this entry. This specimen comes from a study of control samples from healthy donors and cancer patients. Germline values: CDR1 MNHEY, CDR2 SVGAGI. Trimming pared 0 bases from V and 7 bases from J, leaving 12 bases between. CDR3 length equals 15 residues. Sequencing used immunoSEQ multiplex PCR; TCRdb keeps in-frame clones, though not all of them. The sample lists around 50,000 clones; approximately 89% were seen once. What was sequenced was PBMCs. The chain couples TRBV6-5 to TRBJ1-4; perhaps TRBD1 as D (5 bases). This sequence was found in a man aged 25-45 years with colorectal cancer. CDR3 nucleotide sequence: TGTGCCAGCAGTTACTCTGGGGGAGTTGGTGAAAAACTGTTTTTT. This codes for CASSYSGGVGEKLFF.